This T cell receptor (beta chain) comes out of a study of blood T cell repertoires in COVID-19. Study-level background: The samples span acute and convalescent COVID-19 from the United States, Italy and Spain. Sources were T cells, B-cell-depleted T cells, or PBMCs; the material itself was cDNA or gDNA.

The J segment lost 2 bases and the V segment lost 4 bases, leaving 3 bases of the junction unmatched. Germline CDR1 SGHTA, CDR2 FQGNSA. The CDR3 contains 15 residues. This clone was recorded a few times. In the source study's methods: Reference gene primer amplification gave nucleated cell count estimates. Only in-frame clones appear in the TCRdb table, and some are missing; sequencing was by immunoSEQ multiplex PCR. V and J calls and clone size are given by that table; D and trimming were obtained from the DNA. The table has approximately 150,000 clones, about nine tenths seen once. Material for sequencing was peripheral blood. The V call is TRBV7-2, the J call TRBJ2-3; 10 positions match TRBD2. The origin of this receptor is a woman in her sixties with active or convalescent COVID-19. CDR3 sequence reads: CASSWTSGNTDTQYF. As DNA, the CDR3 is TGTGCCAGCAGCTGGACTAGCGGAAACACAGATACGCAGTATTTT.